Shown below are 3 T cell receptor beta chains from a single sample sequenced in a study of regulatory T cells in long-lasting Graves disease. The time point denotes: persistent/refractory GD, antithyroid drugs over 5 years with positive TRAb. Construction of the TCR library relied on RNA isolated from PBMCs. Relying on iRepertoire HTBI primers and Arm-PCR of CDR3 regions, the team built TCR beta libraries. MiXCR, applied by TCRdb to the multiplex PCR reads, yields one record per CDR3 protein. The data hold about 430,000 distinct CDR3 sequences, with roughly 21% observed a single time. The sample was peripheral blood mononuclear cells (PBMCs), taken when the disease was refractory, from a patient treated with antithyroid drugs. These receptors originate from a female donor with Graves disease.

About this clonotype: The junction shows a germline mismatch at one end, possibly a read error. The J gene is TRBJ2-4, the V gene TRBV5-1; 7 bases are a match to TRBD1. The CDR3 sequence is 15 residues long. Germline lookup yields CDR1 SGHRS and CDR2 YFSETQ. CDR3 in DNA: TGCGCCAGCAGCTTGGGACAGGGATCCTACAATGAGCAGCTCTTC. It translates to CASSLGQGSYNEQLF.

In its sample, this clonotype was seen many times. The chain recombines TRBV2 with TRBJ1-6, with D perhaps TRBD1 (6 bases). CDR3 length: 13 amino acids. Germline V lookup: CDR1 SNHLY, CDR2 FYNNEI. With 6 bases removed from V and 8 bases from J, the gap between germline ends came to 11 bases. The CDR3 DNA follows: TGTGCCAGCAGACAACCAGGGGATTCACCCCTCCACTTT. This codes for CASRQPGDSPLHF.

The chain links TRBV19 to TRBJ2-7, with 9 bases matching TRBD1. CDR1 LNHDA and CDR2 SQIVND come from the germline V gene (reference sequence). V gave up 10 bases and J gave up 3 bases; unmatched junction bases: 4. The CDR3 spans 12 residues. The CDR3 DNA is TGTGCCACCTCGACAGGGGGCTACGAGCAGTACTTC. Translation: CATSTGGYEQYF.